Given below is one T cell receptor beta chain in context. The immunoSEQ assay amplified TCRB CDR3 from up to about 2 ug DNA. The PCR used 60 V beta and 13 J beta primers. Data came from immunoSEQ multiplex PCR; TCRdb stores just in-frame clones and leaves some out. The sample has just under 85,000 clones, around nine tenths seen once. The data derive from a study of glioma-infiltrating T cells after dendritic cell vaccination. Study-wide background: Dendritic cell vaccination trial patients had either newly diagnosed or recurrent glioblastoma. At biweekly intervals, patients got three intradermal dendritic cell vaccine injections.

Trimming at V came to 3 bases and at J to 2 bases, leaving 2 bases not matched to a gene. The CDR3 contains 14 residues. The V gene's germline CDR1 is MNHEY and CDR2 SMNVEV (reference sequence). This specimen consisted of blood, obtained before dendritic cell vaccination. V and J are TRBV27 and TRBJ1-2; 8 positions match TRBD1. This receptor was identified in a human donor with glioblastoma. As DNA, the CDR3 is TGTGCCAGCAGTTTCCGGGACAGGAACTATGGCTACACCTTC. Protein sequence: CASSFRDRNYGYTF.